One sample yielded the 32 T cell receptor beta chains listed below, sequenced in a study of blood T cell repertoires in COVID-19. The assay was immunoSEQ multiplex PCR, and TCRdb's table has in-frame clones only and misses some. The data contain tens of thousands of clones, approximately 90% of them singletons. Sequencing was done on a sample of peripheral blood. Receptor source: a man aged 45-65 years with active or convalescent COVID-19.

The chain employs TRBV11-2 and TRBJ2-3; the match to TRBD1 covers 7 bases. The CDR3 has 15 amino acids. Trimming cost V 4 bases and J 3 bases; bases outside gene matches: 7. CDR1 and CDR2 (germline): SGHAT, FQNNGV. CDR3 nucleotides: TGTGCCAGCAGCTCTCGACAGGGCCATACAGATACGCAGTATTTT. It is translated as CASSSRQGHTDTQYF.

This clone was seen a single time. In nucleotides, the CDR3 is TGTGCCAGCAGCTTAAGACCAGAACGAGCGAATGAGCAGTTCTTC. Its translation: CASSLRPERANEQFF. V and J are TRBV7-2 and TRBJ2-1; D unresolved. CDR3 length equals 15 residues. Trimming left V 2 bases short and J 7 bases short, with 15 bases between. From germline, CDR1 is SGHTA and CDR2 FQGNSA.

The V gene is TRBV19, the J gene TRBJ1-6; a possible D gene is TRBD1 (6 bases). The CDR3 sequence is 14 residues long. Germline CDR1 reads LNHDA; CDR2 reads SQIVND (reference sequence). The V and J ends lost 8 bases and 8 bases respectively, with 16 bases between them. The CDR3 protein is CASYTGHSDSPLHF. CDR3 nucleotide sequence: TGTGCCAGTTACACAGGGCATTCAGATTCACCCCTCCACTTT. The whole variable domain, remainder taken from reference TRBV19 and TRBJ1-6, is DGGITQSPKYLFRKEGQNVTLSCEQNLNHDAMYWYRQDPGQGLRLIYYSQIVNDFQKGDIAEGYSVSREKKESFPLTVTSAQKNPTAFYLCASYTGHSDSPLHFGNGTRLTVT.

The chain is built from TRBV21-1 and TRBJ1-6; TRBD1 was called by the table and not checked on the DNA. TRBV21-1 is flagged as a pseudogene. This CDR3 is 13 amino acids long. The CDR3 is CASTRQDNSPLHF. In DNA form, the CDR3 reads TGTGCCAGCACTAGACAGGATAATTCACCCCTCCACTTT.

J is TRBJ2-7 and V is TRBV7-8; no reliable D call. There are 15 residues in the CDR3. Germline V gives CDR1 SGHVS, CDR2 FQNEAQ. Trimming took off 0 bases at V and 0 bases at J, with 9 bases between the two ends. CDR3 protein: CASSLALSSSYEQYF. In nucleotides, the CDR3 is TGTGCCAGCAGCTTAGCGCTTTCCAGCTCCTACGAGCAGTACTTC. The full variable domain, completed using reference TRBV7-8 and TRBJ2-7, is GAGVSQSPRYKVAKRGQDVALRCDPISGHVSLFWYQQALGQGPEFLTYFQNEAQLDKSGLPSDRFFAERPEGSVSTLKIQRTQQEDSAVYLCASSLALSSSYEQYFGPGTRLTVT.

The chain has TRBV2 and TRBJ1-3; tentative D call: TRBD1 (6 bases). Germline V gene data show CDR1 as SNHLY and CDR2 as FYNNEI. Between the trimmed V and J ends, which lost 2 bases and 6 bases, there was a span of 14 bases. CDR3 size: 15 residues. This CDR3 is CASSENTGTLNTIYF. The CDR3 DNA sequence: TGTGCCAGCAGTGAAAACACAGGGACGCTAAACACCATATATTTT.

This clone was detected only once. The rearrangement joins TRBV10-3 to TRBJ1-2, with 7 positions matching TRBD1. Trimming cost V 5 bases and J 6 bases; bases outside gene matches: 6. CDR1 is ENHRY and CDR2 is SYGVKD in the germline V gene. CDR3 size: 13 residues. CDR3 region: CAISTRQGDGYTF. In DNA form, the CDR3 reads TGTGCCATCAGTACGAGACAGGGCGATGGCTACACCTTC.

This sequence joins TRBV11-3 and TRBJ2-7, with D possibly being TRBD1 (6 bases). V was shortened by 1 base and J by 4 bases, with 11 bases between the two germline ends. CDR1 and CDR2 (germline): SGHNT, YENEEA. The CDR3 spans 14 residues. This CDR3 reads CASSLGGQWYEQYF. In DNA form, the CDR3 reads TGTGCCAGCAGCTTAGGTGGACAGTGGTACGAGCAGTACTTC.

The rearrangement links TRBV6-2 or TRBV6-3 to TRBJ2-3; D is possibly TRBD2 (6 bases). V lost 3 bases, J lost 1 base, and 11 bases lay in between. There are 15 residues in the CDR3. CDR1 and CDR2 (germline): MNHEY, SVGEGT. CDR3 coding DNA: TGTGCCAGCAGTTATGGGGGGACGCGCACAGATACGCAGTATTTT. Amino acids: CASSYGGTRTDTQYF.

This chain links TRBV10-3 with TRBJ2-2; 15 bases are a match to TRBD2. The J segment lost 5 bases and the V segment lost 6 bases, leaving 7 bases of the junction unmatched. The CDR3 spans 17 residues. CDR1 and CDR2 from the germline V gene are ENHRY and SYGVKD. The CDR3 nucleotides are TGTGCCATCAGCGGACTAGCGGGAGGGGTGAGGACCGGGGAGCTGTTTTTT. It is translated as CAISGLAGGVRTGELFF.

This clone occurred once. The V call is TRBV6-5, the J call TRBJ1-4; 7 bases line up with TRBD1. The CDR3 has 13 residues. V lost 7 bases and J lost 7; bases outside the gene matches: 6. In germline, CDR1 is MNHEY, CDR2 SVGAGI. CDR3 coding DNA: TGTGCCAGCACCGGACAGGTTCCTGAAAAACTGTTTTTT. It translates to CASTGQVPEKLFF.

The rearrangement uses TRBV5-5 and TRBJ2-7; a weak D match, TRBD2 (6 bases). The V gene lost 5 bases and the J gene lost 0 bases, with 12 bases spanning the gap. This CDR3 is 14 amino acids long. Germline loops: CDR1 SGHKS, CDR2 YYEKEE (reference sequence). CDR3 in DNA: TGTGCCAGCAGTGCGGGACTTACCTCCTACGAGCAGTACTTC. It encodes CASSAGLTSYEQYF.

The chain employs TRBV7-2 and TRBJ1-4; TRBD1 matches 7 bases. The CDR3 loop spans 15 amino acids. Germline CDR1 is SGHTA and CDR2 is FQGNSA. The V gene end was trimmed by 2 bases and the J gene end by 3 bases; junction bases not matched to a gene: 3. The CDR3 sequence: CASSLKGTANEKLFF. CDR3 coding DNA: TGTGCCAGCAGCTTAAAGGGGACAGCTAATGAAAAACTGTTTTTT. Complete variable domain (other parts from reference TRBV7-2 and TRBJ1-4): GAGVSQSPSNKVTEKGKDVELRCDPISGHTALYWYRQSLGQGLEFLIYFQGNSAPDKSGLPSDRFSAERTGGSVSTLTIQRTQQEDSAVYLCASSLKGTANEKLFFGSGTQLSVL.

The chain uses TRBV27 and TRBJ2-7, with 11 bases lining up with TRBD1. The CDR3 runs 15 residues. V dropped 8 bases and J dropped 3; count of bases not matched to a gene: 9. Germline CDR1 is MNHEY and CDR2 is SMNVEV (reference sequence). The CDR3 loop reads CASGTDRGQGYEQYF. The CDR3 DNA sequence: TGTGCCAGCGGGACGGACAGGGGGCAGGGCTACGAGCAGTACTTC.

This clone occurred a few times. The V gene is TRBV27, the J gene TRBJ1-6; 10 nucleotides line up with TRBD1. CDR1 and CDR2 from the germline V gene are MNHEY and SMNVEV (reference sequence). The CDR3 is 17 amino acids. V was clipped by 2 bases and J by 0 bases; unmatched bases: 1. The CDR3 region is CASSLGQGVSYNSPLHF. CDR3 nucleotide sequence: TGTGCCAGCAGTTTAGGACAGGGGGTCTCCTATAATTCACCCCTCCACTTT.

Written as DNA, the CDR3 is TGTGCCAGCCGGGGGGTAACATCCTACAATGAGCAGTTCTTC. Translation: CASRGVTSYNEQFF. The chain couples TRBV27 to TRBJ2-1; 7 bases align to TRBD2. The germline gives CDR1 MNHEY, CDR2 SMNVEV (reference sequence). J lost 1 base, V lost 8 bases, and 5 bases had no gene match. The CDR3 covers 14 residues.

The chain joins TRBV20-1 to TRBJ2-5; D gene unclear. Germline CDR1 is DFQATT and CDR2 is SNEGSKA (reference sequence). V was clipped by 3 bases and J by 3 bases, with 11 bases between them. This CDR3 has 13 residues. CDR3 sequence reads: CSASLDGKETQYF. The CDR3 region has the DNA TGCAGTGCTAGTCTAGACGGAAAAGAGACCCAGTACTTC.

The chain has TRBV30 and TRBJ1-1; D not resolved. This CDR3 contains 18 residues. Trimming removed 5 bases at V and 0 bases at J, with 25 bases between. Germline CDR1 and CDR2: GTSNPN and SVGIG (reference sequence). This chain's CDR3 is CAWQGTRYEPKLNTEAFF. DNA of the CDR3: TGTGCCTGGCAAGGTACGAGGTACGAGCCGAAGTTGAACACTGAAGCTTTCTTT. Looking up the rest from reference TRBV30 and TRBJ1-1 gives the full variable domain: SQTIHQWPATLVQPVGSPLSLECTVEGTSNPNLYWYRQAAGRGLQLLFYSVGIGQISSEVPQNLSASRPQDRQFILSSKKLLLSDSGFYLCAWQGTRYEPKLNTEAFFGQGTRLTVV.

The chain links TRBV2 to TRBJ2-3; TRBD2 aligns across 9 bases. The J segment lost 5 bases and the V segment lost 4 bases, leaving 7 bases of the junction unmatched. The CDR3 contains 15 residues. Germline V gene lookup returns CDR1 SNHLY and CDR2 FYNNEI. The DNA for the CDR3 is TGTGCCAGCAGTGCCGGCGGGAGGGGAATAGATACGCAGTATTTT. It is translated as CASSAGGRGIDTQYF.

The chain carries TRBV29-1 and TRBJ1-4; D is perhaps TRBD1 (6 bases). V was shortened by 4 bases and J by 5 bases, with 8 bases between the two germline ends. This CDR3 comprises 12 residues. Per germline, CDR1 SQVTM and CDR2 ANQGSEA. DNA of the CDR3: TGCAGCGTTGCCAGGGGAAATGAAAAACTGTTTTTT. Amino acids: CSVARGNEKLFF.

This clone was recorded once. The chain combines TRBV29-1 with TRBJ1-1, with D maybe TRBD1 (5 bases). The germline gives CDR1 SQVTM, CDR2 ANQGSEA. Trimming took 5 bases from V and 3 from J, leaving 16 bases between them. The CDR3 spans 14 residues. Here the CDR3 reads CSVRSGLRDTEAFF. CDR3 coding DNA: TGCAGCGTTAGGTCGGGACTTAGGGACACTGAAGCTTTCTTT.

Here the CDR3 DNA reads TGTGCCAGCAGTTACTCTAACACAGGGGGCGACGAGCAGTACTTC. Protein sequence: CASSYSNTGGDEQYF. The chain has TRBV6-2 or TRBV6-3 and TRBJ2-7; 9 bases are a match to TRBD1. Trimming removed 0 bases from V and 5 bases from J; junction bases left unmatched: 5. The CDR3 runs 15 residues. Germline V lookup: CDR1 MNHEY, CDR2 SVGEGT.

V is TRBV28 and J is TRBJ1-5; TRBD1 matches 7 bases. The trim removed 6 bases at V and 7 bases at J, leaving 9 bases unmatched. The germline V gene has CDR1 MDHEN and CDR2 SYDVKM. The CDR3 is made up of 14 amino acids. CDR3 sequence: CASRETGRRQPQHF. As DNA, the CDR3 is TGTGCCAGCAGGGAGACAGGGAGGCGGCAGCCCCAGCATTTT.

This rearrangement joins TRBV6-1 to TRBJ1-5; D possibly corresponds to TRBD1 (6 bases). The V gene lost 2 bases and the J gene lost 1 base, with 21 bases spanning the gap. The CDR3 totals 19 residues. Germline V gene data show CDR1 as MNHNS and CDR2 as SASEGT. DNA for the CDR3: TGTGCCAGCAGTGAATTGGGCCGCGGGGGCTACGGGAGCAATCAGCCCCAGCATTTT. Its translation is CASSELGRGGYGSNQPQHF.

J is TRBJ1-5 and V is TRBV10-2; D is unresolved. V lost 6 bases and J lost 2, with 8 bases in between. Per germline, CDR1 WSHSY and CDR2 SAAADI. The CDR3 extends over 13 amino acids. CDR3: CASSATGNQPQHF. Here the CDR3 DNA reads TGCGCCAGCAGCGCTACAGGCAATCAGCCCCAGCATTTT.

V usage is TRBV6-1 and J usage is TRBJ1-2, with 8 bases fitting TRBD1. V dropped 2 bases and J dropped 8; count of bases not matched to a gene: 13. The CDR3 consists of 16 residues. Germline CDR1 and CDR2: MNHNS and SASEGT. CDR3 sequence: CASSELAGGAVVGYTF. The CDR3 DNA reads TGTGCCAGCAGTGAATTGGCAGGGGGCGCAGTGGTCGGCTACACCTTC.

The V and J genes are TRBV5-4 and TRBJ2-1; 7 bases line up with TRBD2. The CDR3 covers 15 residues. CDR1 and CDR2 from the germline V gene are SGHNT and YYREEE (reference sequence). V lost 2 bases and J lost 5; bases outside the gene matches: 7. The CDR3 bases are TGTGCCAGCAGCTTTATAGGCGGGGGAGACAATGAGCAGTTCTTC. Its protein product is CASSFIGGGDNEQFF.

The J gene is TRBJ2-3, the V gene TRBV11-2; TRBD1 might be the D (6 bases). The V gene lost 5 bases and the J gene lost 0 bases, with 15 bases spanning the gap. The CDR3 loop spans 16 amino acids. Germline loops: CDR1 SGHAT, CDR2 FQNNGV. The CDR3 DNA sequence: TGTGCCAGCAGCGAAGAGACAGGAGCTAGCACAGATACGCAGTATTTT. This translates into CASSEETGASTDTQYF.

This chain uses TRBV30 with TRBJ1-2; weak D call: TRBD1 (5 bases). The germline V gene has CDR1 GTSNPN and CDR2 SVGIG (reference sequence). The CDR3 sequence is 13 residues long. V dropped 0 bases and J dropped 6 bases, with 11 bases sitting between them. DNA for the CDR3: TGTGCCTGGAGTGTATCCGGGGGGAATGGCTACACCTTC. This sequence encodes CAWSVSGGNGYTF.

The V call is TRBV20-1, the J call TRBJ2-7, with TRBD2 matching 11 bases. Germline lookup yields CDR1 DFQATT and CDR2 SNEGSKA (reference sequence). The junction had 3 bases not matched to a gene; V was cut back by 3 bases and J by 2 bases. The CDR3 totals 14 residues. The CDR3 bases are TGCAGTGCTAGTAGCGGGGGGGTAGCCTACGAGCAGTACTTC. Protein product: CSASSGGVAYEQYF.

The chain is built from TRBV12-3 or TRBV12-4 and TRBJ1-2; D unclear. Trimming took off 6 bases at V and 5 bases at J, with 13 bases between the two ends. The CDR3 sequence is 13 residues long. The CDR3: CASSPQRRYGYTF. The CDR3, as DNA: TGTGCCAGCAGCCCCCAACGGAGGTATGGCTACACCTTC.

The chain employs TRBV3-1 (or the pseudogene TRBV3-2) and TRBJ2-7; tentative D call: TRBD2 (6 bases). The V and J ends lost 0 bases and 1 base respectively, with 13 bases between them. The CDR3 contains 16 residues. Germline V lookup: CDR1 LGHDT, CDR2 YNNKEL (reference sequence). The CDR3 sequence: CASSQEYGGWSYEQYF. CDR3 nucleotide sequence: TGTGCCAGCAGCCAAGAGTATGGAGGGTGGTCCTACGAGCAGTACTTC.